Described below is a single T cell receptor beta chain sequence and its context. The data originate from a study of blood T cells in healthy people across ages. Germline CDR1 is LNHNV and CDR2 is YYDKDF (reference sequence). V lost 1 base and J lost 4; bases outside the gene matches: 15. The CDR3 is 19 amino acids. A second PCR, run for 7 to 11 cycles, used a sample-barcoded 5' primer plus a J-beta primer mix. TCRdb re-analysed the 5' RACE reads in MiXCR, keeping a single row per CDR3 protein. The sample shows about 1.5 million distinct CDR3 sequences, about 40% of them seen only once. Sequenced: blood. This chain uses TRBV15 with TRBJ2-2; 7 bases map to TRBD2. This clonotype was obtained from a young woman in good health. For the CDR3, the DNA is TGTGCCACCAGCAGAGGACCACGGCCCGGACTAGGAAGCACCGGGGAGCTGTTTTTT. It encodes CATSRGPRPGLGSTGELFF.